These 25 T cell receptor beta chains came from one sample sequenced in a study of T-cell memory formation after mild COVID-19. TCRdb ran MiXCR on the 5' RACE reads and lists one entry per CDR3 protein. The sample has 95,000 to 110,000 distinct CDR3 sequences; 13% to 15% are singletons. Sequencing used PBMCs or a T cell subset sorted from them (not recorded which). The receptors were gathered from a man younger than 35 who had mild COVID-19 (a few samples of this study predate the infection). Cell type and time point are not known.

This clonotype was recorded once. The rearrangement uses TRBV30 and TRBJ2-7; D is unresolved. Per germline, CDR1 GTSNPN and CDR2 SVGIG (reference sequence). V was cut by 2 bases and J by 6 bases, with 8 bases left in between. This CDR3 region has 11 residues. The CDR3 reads CAWSPGREQYF. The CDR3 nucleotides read TGTGCCTGGAGTCCCGGCCGCGAGCAGTACTTC.

CDR3 in DNA: TGCAGCGTTGTGGGGGGGAACCCCAACTATGGCTACACCTTC. Translation gives CSVVGGNPNYGYTF. This chain uses TRBV29-1 with TRBJ1-2, with TRBD1 as a possible D gene (5 bases). CDR3 length: 14 amino acids. Per germline, CDR1 SQVTM and CDR2 ANQGSEA. Trimming shortened V by 4 bases and J by 2 bases, and 14 bases separated the two germline ends.

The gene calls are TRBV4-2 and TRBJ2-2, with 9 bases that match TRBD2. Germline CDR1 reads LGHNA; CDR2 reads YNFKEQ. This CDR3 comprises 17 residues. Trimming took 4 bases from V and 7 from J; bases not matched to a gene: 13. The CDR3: CASSPSQGGGAVGELFF. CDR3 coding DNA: TGTGCCAGCAGCCCGTCTCAGGGCGGGGGGGCAGTCGGGGAGCTGTTTTTT.

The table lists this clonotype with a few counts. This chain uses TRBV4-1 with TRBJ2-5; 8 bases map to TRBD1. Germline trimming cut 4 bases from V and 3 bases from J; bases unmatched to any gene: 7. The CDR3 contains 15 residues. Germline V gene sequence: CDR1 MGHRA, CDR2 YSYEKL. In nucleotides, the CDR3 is TGCGCCAGCAGCCCTGGGACAGGCGCCGAAGAGACCCAGTACTTC. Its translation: CASSPGTGAEETQYF.

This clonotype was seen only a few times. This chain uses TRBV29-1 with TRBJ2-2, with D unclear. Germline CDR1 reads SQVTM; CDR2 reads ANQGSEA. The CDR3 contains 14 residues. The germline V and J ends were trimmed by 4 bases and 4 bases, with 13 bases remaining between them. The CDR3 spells CSVAGPRLTGELFF. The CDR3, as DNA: TGCAGCGTTGCCGGGCCGCGACTCACCGGGGAGCTGTTTTTT.

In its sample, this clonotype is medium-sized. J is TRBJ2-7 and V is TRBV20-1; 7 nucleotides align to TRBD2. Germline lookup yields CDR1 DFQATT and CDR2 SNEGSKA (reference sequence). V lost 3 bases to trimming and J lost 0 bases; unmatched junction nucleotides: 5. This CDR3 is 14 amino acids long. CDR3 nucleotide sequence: TGCAGTGCTAGGTCGAGCGGGGACTCCTACGAGCAGTACTTC. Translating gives CSARSSGDSYEQYF.

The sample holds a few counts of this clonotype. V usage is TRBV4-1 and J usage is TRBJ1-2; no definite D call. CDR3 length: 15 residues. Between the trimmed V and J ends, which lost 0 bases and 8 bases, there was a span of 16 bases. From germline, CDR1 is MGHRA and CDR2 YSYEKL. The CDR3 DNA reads TGCGCCAGCAGCCAAGATCTTGCCGGTTTTGAGGGCTACACCTTC. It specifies CASSQDLAGFEGYTF.

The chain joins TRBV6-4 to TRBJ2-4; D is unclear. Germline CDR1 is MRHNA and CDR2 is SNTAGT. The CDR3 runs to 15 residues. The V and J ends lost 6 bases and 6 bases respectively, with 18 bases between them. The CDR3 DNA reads TGTGCCAGCAGCGAAGACCACCCGGCTAGAAACATTCAGTACTTC. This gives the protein CASSEDHPARNIQYF.

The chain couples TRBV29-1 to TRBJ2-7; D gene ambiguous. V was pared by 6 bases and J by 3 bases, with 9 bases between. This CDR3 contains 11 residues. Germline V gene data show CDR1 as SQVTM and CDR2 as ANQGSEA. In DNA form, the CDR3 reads TGCAGCGTAGTCTTGGGCTACGAGCAGTACGTC. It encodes CSVVLGYEQYV.

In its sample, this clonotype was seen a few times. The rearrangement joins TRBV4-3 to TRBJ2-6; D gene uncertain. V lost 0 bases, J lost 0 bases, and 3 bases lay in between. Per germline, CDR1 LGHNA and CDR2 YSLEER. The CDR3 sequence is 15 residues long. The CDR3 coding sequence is TGCGCCAGCAGCCAAGAGCTCTCTGGGGCCAACGTCCTGACTTTC. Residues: CASSQELSGANVLTF.

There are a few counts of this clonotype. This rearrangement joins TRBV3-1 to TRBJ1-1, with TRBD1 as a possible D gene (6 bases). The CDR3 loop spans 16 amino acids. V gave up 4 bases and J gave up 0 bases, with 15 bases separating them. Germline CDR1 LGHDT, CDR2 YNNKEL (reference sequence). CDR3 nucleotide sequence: TGTGCCAGCAGCCGCATTAGGGGGGGAATGAACACTGAAGCTTTCTTT. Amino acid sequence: CASSRIRGGMNTEAFF. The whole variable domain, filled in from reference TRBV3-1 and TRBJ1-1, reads DTAVSQTPKYLVTQMGNDKSIKCEQNLGHDTMYWYKQDSKKFLKIMFSYNNKELIINETVPNRFSPKSPDKAHLNLHINSLELGDSAVYFCASSRIRGGMNTEAFFGQGTRLTVV.

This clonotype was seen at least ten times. The CDR3 spells CATRDSNSGNTIYF. In DNA form, the CDR3 reads TGTGCCACCCGGGACAGCAATTCTGGAAACACCATATATTTT. The gene calls are TRBV10-3 and TRBJ1-3, with 7 nucleotides matching TRBD1. The germline gives CDR1 ENHRY, CDR2 SYGVKD. CDR3 length: 14 amino acids. V was clipped by 10 bases and J by 1 base; unmatched bases: 7.

The CDR3 is CASSPWASGGQETQYF. In nucleotides, the CDR3 is TGCGCCAGCAGCCCCTGGGCTAGCGGGGGACAAGAGACCCAGTACTTC. The chain couples TRBV5-1 to TRBJ2-5; TRBD2 matches at 10 bases. This CDR3 comprises 16 residues. V dropped 4 bases and J dropped 2; count of bases not matched to a gene: 8. Germline V CDR1 and CDR2: SGHRS, YFSETQ.

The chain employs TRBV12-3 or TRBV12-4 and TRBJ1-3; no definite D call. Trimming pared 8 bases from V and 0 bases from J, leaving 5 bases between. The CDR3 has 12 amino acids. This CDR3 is CASGSSGNTIYF. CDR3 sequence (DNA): TGTGCCAGCGGCAGCTCTGGAAACACCATATATTTT.

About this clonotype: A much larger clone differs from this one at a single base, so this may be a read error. In DNA, the CDR3 is TGTGCCAGCAGCTTGGAGGTGACTTACTACTATGCCTACACCTTC. This encodes CASSLEVTYYYAYTF. The genes are TRBV5-5 and TRBJ1-2; D call uncertain. The CDR3 spans 15 residues. Per germline, CDR1 SGHKS and CDR2 YYEKEE (reference sequence).

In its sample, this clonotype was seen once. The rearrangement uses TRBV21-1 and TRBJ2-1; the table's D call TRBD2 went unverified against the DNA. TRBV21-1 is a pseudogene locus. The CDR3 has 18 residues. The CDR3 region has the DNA TGTGCCAGCAGCAAAACCTGGACTAGCGGGGAGGATTTTGTTGAGCAGTTCTTC. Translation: CASSKTWTSGEDFVEQFF.

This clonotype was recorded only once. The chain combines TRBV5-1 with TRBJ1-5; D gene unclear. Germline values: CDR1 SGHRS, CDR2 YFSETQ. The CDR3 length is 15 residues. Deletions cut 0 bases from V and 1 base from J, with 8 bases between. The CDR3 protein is CASSLGASSNQPQHF. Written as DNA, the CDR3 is TGCGCCAGCAGCTTGGGGGCTTCGAGCAATCAGCCCCAGCATTTT.

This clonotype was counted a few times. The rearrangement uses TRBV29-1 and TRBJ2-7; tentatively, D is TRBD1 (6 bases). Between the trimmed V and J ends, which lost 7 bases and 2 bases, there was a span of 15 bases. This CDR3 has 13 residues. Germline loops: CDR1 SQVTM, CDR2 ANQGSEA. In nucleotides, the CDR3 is TGCAGCGCAGAAGACAGGAATACCTACGAGCAGTACTTC. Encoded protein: CSAEDRNTYEQYF.

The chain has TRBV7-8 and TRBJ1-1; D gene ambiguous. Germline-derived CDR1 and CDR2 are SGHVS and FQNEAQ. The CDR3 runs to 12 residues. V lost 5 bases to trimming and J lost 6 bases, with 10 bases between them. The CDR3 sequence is CASSQIPAEAFF. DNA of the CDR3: TGTGCCAGCAGCCAGATTCCGGCTGAAGCTTTCTTT.

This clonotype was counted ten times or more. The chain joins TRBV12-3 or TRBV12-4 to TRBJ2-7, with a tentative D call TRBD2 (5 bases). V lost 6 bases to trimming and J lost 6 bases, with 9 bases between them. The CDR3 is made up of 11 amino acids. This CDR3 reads CASSFSGEQYF. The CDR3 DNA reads TGTGCCAGCAGCTTCAGCGGCGAGCAGTACTTC.

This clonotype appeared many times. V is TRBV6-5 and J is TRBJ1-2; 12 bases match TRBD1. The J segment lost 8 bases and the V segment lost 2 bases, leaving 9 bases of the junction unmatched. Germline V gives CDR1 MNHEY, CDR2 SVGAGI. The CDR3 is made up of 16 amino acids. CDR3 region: CASSYEWDRGLGGYTF. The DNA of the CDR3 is TGTGCCAGCAGTTACGAGTGGGACAGGGGGCTGGGCGGCTACACCTTC.

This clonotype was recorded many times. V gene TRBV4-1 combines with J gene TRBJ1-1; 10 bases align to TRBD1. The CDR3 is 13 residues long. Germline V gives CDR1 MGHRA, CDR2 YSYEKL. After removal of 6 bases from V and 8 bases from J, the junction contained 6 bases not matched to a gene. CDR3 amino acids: CASRDWTGGEAFF. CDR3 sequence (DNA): TGCGCCAGCAGAGACTGGACAGGGGGAGAAGCTTTCTTT.

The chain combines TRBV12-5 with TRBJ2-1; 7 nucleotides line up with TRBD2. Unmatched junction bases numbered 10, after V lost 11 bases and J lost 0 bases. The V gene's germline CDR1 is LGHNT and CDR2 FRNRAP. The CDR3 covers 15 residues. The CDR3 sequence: CAGAVGGSSYNEQFF. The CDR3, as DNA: TGTGCTGGAGCCGTAGGCGGGAGCTCCTACAATGAGCAGTTCTTC.

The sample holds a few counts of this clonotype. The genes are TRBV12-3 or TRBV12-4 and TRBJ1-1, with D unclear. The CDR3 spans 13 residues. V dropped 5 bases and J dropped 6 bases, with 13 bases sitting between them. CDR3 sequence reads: CASSVGFFAEAFF. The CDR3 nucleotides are TGTGCCAGCAGTGTCGGTTTTTTCGCTGAAGCTTTCTTT.

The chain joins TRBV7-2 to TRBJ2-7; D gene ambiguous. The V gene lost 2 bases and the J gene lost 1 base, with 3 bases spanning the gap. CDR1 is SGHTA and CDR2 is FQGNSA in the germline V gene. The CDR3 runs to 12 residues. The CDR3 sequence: CASSLPSYEQYF. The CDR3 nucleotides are TGTGCCAGCAGCTTACCGTCCTACGAGCAGTACTTC.